This T cell receptor (beta chain) was sequenced for a study of shared clonotypes between healthy human individuals. Naive CD8 cells, CD45RO-negative and positively selected for CCR7, excluded terminally differentiated effector memory CD45RA+ cells. The V gene's germline CDR1 is SEHNR and CDR2 FQNEAQ (reference sequence). After removal of 4 bases from V and 6 bases from J, the junction contained 5 bases not matched to a gene. The CDR3 is 15 amino acids. Assay used: immunoSEQ multiplex PCR; TCRdb lists only in-frame clones, some missing. This sample has over 2,000,000 clones, with roughly 93% found just once.

The V and J genes are TRBV7-9 and TRBJ1-4; TRBD1 aligns across 10 bases. The sequence was collected from a young man in good health. Some clones in this sample may be carry-over from other donors' samples. Sequencing was performed on naive CD8+ T cells from PBMCs. The CDR3 is CASSWGTGVYEKLFF. DNA of the CDR3: TGTGCCAGCAGCTGGGGGACAGGGGTTTATGAAAAACTGTTTTTT.